This is a list of T cell receptor beta chains from one sample in a study of radiation and T cells in renal cell carcinoma. Some clones are missing from TCRdb's copy, which holds only in-frame ones; the method was immunoSEQ multiplex PCR. This table holds about 78,000 clones, 80% to 90% found once. The sample in question was blood, obtained from a patient whose treatment included radiotherapy and nephrectomy. The receptors originated from a woman aged 70-85 years with renal cell carcinoma. The CDR3 runs from the conserved cysteine through the conserved F or W. The D gene is left open where the match is weak. Not all rows give a size; the values are once, few, many and, for expanded clones, a class.

- | - | TRBJ1-1 | TRBV13 | TGTGCCAGCAGCCCCAGGGGAGACGAAGCTTTCTTT | CASSPRGDEAFF
- | TRBD1 | TRBJ1-1 | TRBV28 | TGTGCCAGCAGCTTGACAGGGATACCTGAAGCTTTCTTT | CASSLTGIPEAFF
- | - | TRBJ2-2 | TRBV15 | TGTGCCACCAGCAAGGACCGAACGAACACCGGGGAGCTGTTTTTT | CATSKDRTNTGELFF
- | - | TRBJ2-7 | TRBV6-5 | TGTGCCAGCAGTTACCAGGGACCGGACTACGAGCAGTACTTC | CASSYQGPDYEQYF
- | TRBD1 | TRBJ1-3 | TRBV28 | TGTGCCACCACCCCCCCAGGGGGCTCTGGAAACACCATATATTTT | CATTPPGGSGNTIYF
- | - | TRBJ2-1 | TRBV7-7 | TGTGCTAGCAGCGAAACCCTTGCGAGCTCCTACAATGAGCAGTTCTTC | CASSETLASSYNEQFF
- | - | TRBJ2-7 | TRBV4-1 | TGCGCCAGCAGCCAAGATATCAGGACAGTGTACTTGGGCGAGCAGTACTTC | CASSQDIRTVYLGEQYF
- | - | TRBJ2-7 | TRBV18 | TGTGCCAGCTCACCACCGAGGAGTGTGGGCTACGAGCAGTACTTC | CASSPPRSVGYEQYF
- | TRBD2 | TRBJ2-1 | TRBV6-4 | TGTGCCAGCAGTGAACTAGCGGGGGGGTCCTACAATGAGCAGTTCTTC | CASSELAGGSYNEQFF
once | TRBD2 | TRBJ2-3 | TRBV11-2 | TGTGCCAGCAGCACTAGCGGGGGCGGAACAGATACGCAGTATTTT | CASSTSGGGTDTQYF
- | - | TRBJ2-3 | TRBV18 | TGTGCCAGCTCACCAACCGAAGAGACGCAGTATTTT | CASSPTEETQYF
- | - | TRBJ1-2 | TRBV2 | TGTGCCAGCAGTGAAGCGGGACGGAGCAATGGCTACACCTTC | CASSEAGRSNGYTF
- | - | TRBJ2-5 | TRBV27 | TGTGCCAGCAGTTTATCAGAGACCCAGTACTTC | CASSLSETQYF
- | TRBD1 | TRBJ2-7 | TRBV6-5 | TGTGCCAGCAGTTCTACGCGACAGGGGATCTCCTACGAGCAGTACTTC | CASSSTRQGISYEQYF
- | TRBD1 | TRBJ2-1 | TRBV6-1 | TGTGCCAGCAGTGTCGGGACAGGATCCTACAATGAGCAGTTCTTC | CASSVGTGSYNEQFF
- | - | TRBJ1-3 | TRBV7-9 | TGTGCCAGCAGCGGCACGTGGAGGGGAGCTGGAAACACCATATATTTT | CASSGTWRGAGNTIYF
- | TRBD2 | TRBJ2-3 | TRBV7-3 | TGTGCCAGCAGCCCCGGGGGGGGCACAGATACGCAGTATTTT | CASSPGGGTDTQYF
- | - | TRBJ1-2 | TRBV6-6 | TGTGCCAGCGAGACCCTTAACTATGGCTACACCTTC | CASETLNYGYTF
- | - | TRBJ1-3 | TRBV2 | TGTGCCAGCAGCCTCCAGGGGAACACCATATATTTT | CASSLQGNTIYF
- | TRBD1 | TRBJ2-7 | TRBV19 | TGTGCCAGTAGGCTGGGACAGGGAAACGAGCAGTACTTC | CASRLGQGNEQYF
- | TRBD1 | TRBJ1-2 | TRBV19 | TGTGCCAGTAAGTCCATGGAAAGGGGGCCGCTCCGGGGATATGGCTACACCTTC | CASKSMERGPLRGYGYTF
few | TRBD1 | TRBJ1-1 | TRBV2 | TGTGCCAGCAATATCGACAGGGGGCTGGGCACTGAAGCTTTCTTT | CASNIDRGLGTEAFF
- | - | TRBJ1-1 | TRBV19 | TGTGCCAGTAGTATAGGGCGGCCACGGGAGAACACTGAAGCTTTCTTT | CASSIGRPRENTEAFF
- | - | TRBJ2-5 | TRBV4-1 | TGCGCCAGCAGCCAAGATGGGACTGGCTCTTCGTATGAGACCCAGTACTTC | CASSQDGTGSSYETQYF
- | - | TRBJ2-1 | TRBV7-3 | TGTGCCAGCAGCTTTCAACCGGGACTCCCAATTAATGAGCAGTTCTTC | CASSFQPGLPINEQFF
- | - | TRBJ2-5 | TRBV5-6 | TGTGCCAGCAGCGCGGGACAGCCTCAAGAGACCCAGTACTTC | CASSAGQPQETQYF
- | - | TRBJ1-5 | TRBV2 | TGTGCCAGCGTGCGGGACAGCAATCAGCCCCAGCATTTT | CASVRDSNQPQHF
- | - | TRBJ2-2 | TRBV7-9 | TGTGCCAGCAGCTTAGGGGGGAGCACCGGGGAGCTGTTTTTT | CASSLGGSTGELFF
- | - | TRBJ2-7 | TRBV4-1 | TGCGCCAGCAGCCAAGAGTGGCAGAGAACCTACGAGCAGTACTTC | CASSQEWQRTYEQYF
- | - | TRBJ2-7 | TRBV19 | TGTGCCAGTAGTACCCCGGGGGAAGGGTCCTACGAGCAGTACTTC | CASSTPGEGSYEQYF
- | - | TRBJ1-1 | TRBV11-3 | TGTGCCAGCAGCTTAGACAGGGGGAACACTGAAGCTTTCTTT | CASSLDRGNTEAFF
- | TRBD1 | TRBJ1-4 | TRBV6-6 | TGTGCCAGCAGTCCCGGGACAGGGACTGAAAAACTGTTTTTT | CASSPGTGTEKLFF
- | TRBD1 | TRBJ2-2 | TRBV28 | TGTGCCAGCAGTTACACCGGGACAGGGGGCACCGGGGAGCTGTTTTTT | CASSYTGTGGTGELFF
- | TRBD1 | TRBJ1-2 | TRBV30 | TGTGCCTGGAGTGATAGGGGGCGATATGGCTACACCTTC | CAWSDRGRYGYTF
- | TRBD2 | TRBJ2-2 | TRBV6-5 | TGTGCCAGCAGACAGGGACTAGCGGTCACCGGGGAGCTGTTTTTT | CASRQGLAVTGELFF
- | - | TRBJ1-2 | TRBV5-6 | TGTGCCAGCAGCTCCCGGAACTATGGCTACACCTTC | CASSSRNYGYTF
once | - | TRBJ2-7 | TRBV9 | TGTGCCAGCAGCGTAGAGGCTCGCTCCTACGAGCAGTACTTC | CASSVEARSYEQYF
- | TRBD2 | TRBJ2-3 | TRBV9 | TGTGCCAGCAGCCCTCGTAGCGGGGACACAGATACGCAGTATTTT | CASSPRSGDTDTQYF
- | - | TRBJ1-2 | TRBV20-1 | TGCAGTGCTAAGCAATCTCAGGGCTACACCTTC | CSAKQSQGYTF
- | TRBD2 | TRBJ2-6 | TRBV10-3 | TGTGCCATCAGTGAGGGTTCAAGCGGGGGTTTTCTTGGGGCCAACGTCCTGACTTTC | CAISEGSSGGFLGANVLTF
once | TRBD1 | TRBJ1-6 | TRBV19 | TGTGCCAGTAGTATAGGACAGGGGCAGAATTCACCCCTCCACTTT | CASSIGQGQNSPLHF
- | - | TRBJ2-1 | TRBV14 | TGTGCCAGCAGCCAAGGTGGCGGCAGGAGCTCCTACAATGAGCAGTTCTTC | CASSQGGGRSSYNEQFF
- | - | TRBJ1-3 | TRBV7-2 | TGTGCCAGCAGCTTAGCGCGGGGGGCGTATGGAAACACCATATATTTT | CASSLARGAYGNTIYF
once | - | TRBJ2-7 | TRBV20-1 | TGCAGTGCTAGCGTCTCCTACGAGCAGTACTTC | CSASVSYEQYF
- | - | TRBJ2-7 | TRBV6-6 | TGTGCCAGCAGTGAGGTCGGGGGCGAGCAGTACTTC | CASSEVGGEQYF
- | - | TRBJ1-6 | TRBV7-9 | TGTGCCAGCAGCTTGGATGATTCACCCCTCCACTTT | CASSLDDSPLHF
- | - | TRBJ2-7 | TRBV30 | TGTGCCTGGAGTGTGTTTCGGTCGAAGGGACGCCACGAGCAGTACTTC | CAWSVFRSKGRHEQYF
- | - | TRBJ2-7 | TRBV6-5 | TGTGCCAGCAGTTACTCGGGGGTCACCTACGAGCAGTACTTC | CASSYSGVTYEQYF
- | - | TRBJ1-4 | TRBV28 | TGTGCCAGCAGTCCTCGTGGGGGGCTTAATGAAAAACTGTTTTTT | CASSPRGGLNEKLFF
- | TRBD1 | TRBJ2-2 | TRBV7-8 | TGTGCCAGCAGCTCAAGACAGGGTTACAAAATTCGGGAGCTGTTTTTT | CASSSRQGYKIRELFF
- | TRBD1 | TRBJ1-4 | TRBV28 | TGTGCCAGCAGTCAAGGGACAGGGGTTGAAAAACTGTTTTTT | CASSQGTGVEKLFF
- | - | TRBJ1-1 | TRBV7-9 | TGTGCCAGCACCACGATCATGAACACTGAAGCTTTCTTT | CASTTIMNTEAFF
- | - | TRBJ1-2 | TRBV5-6 | TGTGCCAGCAGCTTGGAGGGTGTCGGCAGGGGATACTATGGCTACACCTTC | CASSLEGVGRGYYGYTF